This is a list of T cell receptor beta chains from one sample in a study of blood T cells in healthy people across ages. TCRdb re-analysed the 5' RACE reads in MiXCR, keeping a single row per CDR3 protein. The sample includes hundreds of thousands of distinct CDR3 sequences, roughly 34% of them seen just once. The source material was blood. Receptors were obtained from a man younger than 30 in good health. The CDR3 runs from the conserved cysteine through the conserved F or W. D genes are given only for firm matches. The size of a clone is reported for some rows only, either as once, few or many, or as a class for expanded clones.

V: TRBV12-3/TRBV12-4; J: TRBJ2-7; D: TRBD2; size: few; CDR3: CASNPGLGLFDEQYF; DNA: TGTGCCAGCAACCCAGGACTAGGGCTTTTCGATGAGCAGTACTTC
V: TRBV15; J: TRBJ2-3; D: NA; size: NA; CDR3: CATSRDGQGSTDTQYF; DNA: TGTGCCACCAGCAGAGATGGTCAGGGCAGCACAGATACGCAGTATTTT
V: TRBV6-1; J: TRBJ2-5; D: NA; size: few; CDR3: CASSEYQGIQQETQYF; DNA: TGTGCCAGCAGTGAATATCAGGGAATCCAGCAAGAGACCCAGTACTTC
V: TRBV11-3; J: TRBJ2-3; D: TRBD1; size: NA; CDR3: CASSFRTGHGDTQYF; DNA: TGTGCCAGCAGCTTCCGGACAGGGCATGGAGATACGCAGTATTTT
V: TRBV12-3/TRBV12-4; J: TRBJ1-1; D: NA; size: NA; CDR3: CASSPHDGSLNTEAFF; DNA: TGTGCCAGCAGTCCTCATGACGGATCCTTGAACACTGAAGCTTTCTTT
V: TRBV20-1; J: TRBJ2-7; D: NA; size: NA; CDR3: CSASRGSRPYEQYF; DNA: TGCAGTGCCTCCCGGGGCTCCCGGCCCTACGAGCAGTACTTC
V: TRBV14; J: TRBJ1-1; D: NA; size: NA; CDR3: CASSQDGLRGKTEAFF; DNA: TGTGCCAGCAGCCAAGATGGGTTGCGGGGGAAGACTGAAGCTTTCTTT
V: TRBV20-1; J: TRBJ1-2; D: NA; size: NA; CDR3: CSAPGQRGYTF; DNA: TGCAGTGCCCCCGGACAGCGTGGCTACACCTTC
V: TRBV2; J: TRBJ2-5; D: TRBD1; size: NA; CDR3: CASRSQGQAVGTQYF; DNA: TGTGCCAGCAGGAGCCAGGGACAGGCCGTGGGGACCCAGTACTTC
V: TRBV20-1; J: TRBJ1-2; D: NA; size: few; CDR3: CSAPSLTGSYGYTF; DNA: TGCAGTGCGCCCTCCTTGACTGGGAGCTATGGCTACACCTTC
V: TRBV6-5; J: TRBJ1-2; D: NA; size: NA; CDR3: CASREYRNFYGYTF; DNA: TGTGCCAGCAGAGAATACAGGAATTTCTATGGCTACACCTTC
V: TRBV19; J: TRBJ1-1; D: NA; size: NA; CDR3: CASSKQGRLTEAFF; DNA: TGTGCCAGTAGTAAGCAGGGAAGGCTCACTGAAGCTTTCTTT
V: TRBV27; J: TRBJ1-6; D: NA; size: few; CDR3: CASRSGGTYNSPLHF; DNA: TGTGCCAGCAGGAGTGGTGGCACCTATAATTCACCCCTCCACTTT
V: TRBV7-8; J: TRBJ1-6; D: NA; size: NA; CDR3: CASSLDGGAFSPYNSPLHF; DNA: TGTGCCAGCAGCTTAGACGGCGGGGCGTTTAGCCCCTATAATTCACCCCTCCACTTT
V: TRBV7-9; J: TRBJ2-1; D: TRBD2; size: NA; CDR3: CASSFFSGGDGEQFF; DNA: TGTGCCAGCAGCTTTTTTAGCGGGGGAGACGGTGAGCAGTTCTTC
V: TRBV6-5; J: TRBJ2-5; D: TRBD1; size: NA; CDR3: CATAPTGGSETQYF; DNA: TGTGCCACCGCCCCGACAGGGGGTTCGGAGACCCAGTACTTC
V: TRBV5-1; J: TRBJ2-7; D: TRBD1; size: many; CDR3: CASSWGTGPYEQYF; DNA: TGCGCCAGCAGCTGGGGGACAGGACCTTACGAGCAGTACTTC
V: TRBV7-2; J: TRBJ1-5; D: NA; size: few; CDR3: CASSGLPGDGNQPQHF; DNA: TGTGCCAGCAGCGGACTTCCAGGGGATGGCAATCAGCCCCAGCATTTT
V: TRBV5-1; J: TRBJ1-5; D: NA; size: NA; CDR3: CASSRELNQPQHF; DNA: TGCGCCAGCAGTAGGGAGCTCAATCAGCCCCAGCATTTT
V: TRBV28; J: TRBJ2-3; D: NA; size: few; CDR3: CASSLGQQPDTQYF; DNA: TGTGCCAGCAGTTTAGGCCAGCAGCCAGATACGCAGTATTTT
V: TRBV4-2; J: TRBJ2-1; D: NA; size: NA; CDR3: CASSRDVSYNEQFF; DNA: TGTGCCAGCAGCCGAGATGTCTCCTACAATGAGCAGTTCTTC
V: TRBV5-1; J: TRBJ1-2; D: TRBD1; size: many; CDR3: CASGRGQANYGYTF; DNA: TGCGCCAGCGGCCGGGGACAGGCCAACTATGGCTACACCTTC
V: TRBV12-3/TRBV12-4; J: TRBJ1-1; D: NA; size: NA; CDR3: CASSLSEGGFDTEAFF; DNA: TGTGCCAGCAGTTTAAGTGAGGGGGGGTTCGACACTGAAGCTTTCTTT
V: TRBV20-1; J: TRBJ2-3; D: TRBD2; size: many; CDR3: CSAGTGTSPTDTQYF; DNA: TGCAGTGCGGGAACCGGGACTAGCCCCACAGATACGCAGTATTTT
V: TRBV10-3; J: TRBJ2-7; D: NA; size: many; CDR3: CAAGGKTYEQYF; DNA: TGTGCCGCCGGGGGCAAAACCTACGAGCAGTACTTC
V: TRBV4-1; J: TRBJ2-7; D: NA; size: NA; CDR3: CASSPLDPPEQYF; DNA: TGCGCCAGCAGCCCACTAGACCCCCCCGAGCAGTACTTC
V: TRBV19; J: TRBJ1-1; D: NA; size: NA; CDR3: CASSIADTEAFF; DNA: TGTGCCAGTAGTATAGCGGACACTGAAGCTTTCTTT
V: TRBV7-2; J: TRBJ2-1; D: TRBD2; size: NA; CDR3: CASSLPKTSGLTYNEQFF; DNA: TGTGCCAGCAGCTTACCCAAGACTAGCGGGCTTACCTACAATGAGCAGTTCTTC
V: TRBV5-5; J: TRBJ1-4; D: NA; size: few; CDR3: CASSFEGYNEKLFF; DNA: TGTGCCAGCAGCTTCGAGGGCTATAATGAAAAACTGTTTTTT
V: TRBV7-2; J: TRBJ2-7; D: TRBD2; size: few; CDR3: CASSQLLAGSSYEQYF; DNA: TGTGCCAGCAGCCAACTCCTAGCGGGGAGCTCCTACGAGCAGTACTTC
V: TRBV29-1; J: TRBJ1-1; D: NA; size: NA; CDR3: CSVEQGLGEAFF; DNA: TGCAGCGTTGAACAGGGGCTGGGGGAAGCTTTCTTT
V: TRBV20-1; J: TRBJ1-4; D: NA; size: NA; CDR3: CSAREFIDEKLFF; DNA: TGCAGTGCTAGAGAATTCATTGATGAAAAACTGTTTTTT
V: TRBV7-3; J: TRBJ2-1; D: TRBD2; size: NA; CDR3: CASSLTGGEYNGQFF; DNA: TGTGCCAGTAGCTTAACGGGAGGGGAATACAATGGGCAGTTCTTC
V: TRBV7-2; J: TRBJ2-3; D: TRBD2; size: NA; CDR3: CASSLAQRDSTDTQYF; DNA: TGTGCCAGCAGCTTAGCGCAGCGGGACTCCACAGATACGCAGTATTTT
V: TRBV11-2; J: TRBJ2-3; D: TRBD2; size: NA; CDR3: CASSLVLAGGRLSTDTQYF; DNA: TGTGCCAGCAGCTTAGTACTAGCGGGGGGCCGACTAAGCACAGATACGCAGTATTTT
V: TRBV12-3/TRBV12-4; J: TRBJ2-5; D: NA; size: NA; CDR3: CASQGGYQETQYF; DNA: TGTGCCAGTCAGGGGGGCTACCAAGAGACCCAGTACTTC
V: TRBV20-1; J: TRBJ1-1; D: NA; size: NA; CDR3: CSARPRHSDTEAFF; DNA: TGCAGTGCTAGACCCCGGCACTCGGACACTGAAGCTTTCTTT
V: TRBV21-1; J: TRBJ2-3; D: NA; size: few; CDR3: CASTFGTGRDTQYF; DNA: TGTGCCAGCACCTTTGGGACAGGCAGGGATACGCAGTATTTT
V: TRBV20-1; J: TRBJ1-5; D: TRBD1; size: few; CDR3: CSAREFQGVDNQPQHF; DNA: TGCAGTGCTAGAGAGTTCCAGGGGGTTGACAATCAGCCCCAGCATTTT
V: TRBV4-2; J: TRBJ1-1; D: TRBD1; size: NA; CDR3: CASSLQGTGMNTEAFF; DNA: TGTGCCAGCAGCCTACAGGGGACCGGGATGAACACTGAAGCTTTCTTT
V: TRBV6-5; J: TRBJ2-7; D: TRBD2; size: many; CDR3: CASSYSRTSGGRPYEQYF; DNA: TGTGCCAGCAGTTACTCGAGAACTAGCGGGGGCCGCCCCTACGAGCAGTACTTC
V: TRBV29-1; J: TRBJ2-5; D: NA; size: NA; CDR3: CSVELSEQETETQYF; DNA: TGCAGCGTTGAGCTGTCCGAGCAGGAGACGGAGACCCAGTACTTC
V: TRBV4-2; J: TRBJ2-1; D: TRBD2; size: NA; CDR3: CASSRSTSGGAYEQFF; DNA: TGTGCCAGCAGCCGGTCGACTAGCGGGGGGGCCTATGAGCAGTTCTTC
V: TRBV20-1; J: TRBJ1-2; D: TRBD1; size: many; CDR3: CSAHYPDRADGYTF; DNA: TGCAGTGCTCACTACCCCGACAGGGCGGATGGCTACACCTTC
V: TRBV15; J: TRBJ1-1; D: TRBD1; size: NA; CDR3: CATSRDRGIRAEAFF; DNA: TGTGCCACCAGCAGGGACAGGGGGATCCGGGCTGAAGCTTTCTTT
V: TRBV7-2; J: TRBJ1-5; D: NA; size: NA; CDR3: CASSGRSRAPEYSNQPQHF; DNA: TGTGCCAGCAGCGGCCGGAGCCGGGCCCCAGAGTATAGCAATCAGCCCCAGCATTTT
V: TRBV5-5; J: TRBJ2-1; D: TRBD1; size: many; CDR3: CASSSTGDEQFF; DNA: TGTGCCAGCAGCTCCACAGGGGATGAGCAGTTCTTC
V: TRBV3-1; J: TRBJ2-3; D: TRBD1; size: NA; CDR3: CASSPLEGAVDTQYF; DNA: TGTGCCAGCAGCCCCTTAGAGGGGGCCGTAGATACGCAGTATTTT
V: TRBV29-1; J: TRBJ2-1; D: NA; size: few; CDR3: CSVARGTYNEQFF; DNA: TGCAGCGTTGCGAGGGGGACCTACAATGAGCAGTTCTTC